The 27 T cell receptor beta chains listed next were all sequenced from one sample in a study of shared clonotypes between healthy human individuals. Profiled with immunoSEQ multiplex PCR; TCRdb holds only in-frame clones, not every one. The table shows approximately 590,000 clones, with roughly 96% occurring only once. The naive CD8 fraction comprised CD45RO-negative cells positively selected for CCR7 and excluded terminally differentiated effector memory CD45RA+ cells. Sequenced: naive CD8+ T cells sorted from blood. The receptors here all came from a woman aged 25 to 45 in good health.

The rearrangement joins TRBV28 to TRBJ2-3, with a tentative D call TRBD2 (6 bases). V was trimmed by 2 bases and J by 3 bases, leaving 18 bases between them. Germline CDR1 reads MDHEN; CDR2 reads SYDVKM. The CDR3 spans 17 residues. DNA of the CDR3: TGTGCCAGCAGTTTACCCGGGGATAGCGGAGCGACAGATACGCAGTATTTT. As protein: CASSLPGDSGATDTQYF.

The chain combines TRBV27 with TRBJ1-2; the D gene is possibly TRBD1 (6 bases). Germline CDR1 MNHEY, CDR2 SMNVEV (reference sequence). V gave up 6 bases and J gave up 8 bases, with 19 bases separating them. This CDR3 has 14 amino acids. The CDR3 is CASSNLEQGVGYTF. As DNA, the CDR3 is TGTGCCAGCAGCAACTTAGAACAGGGTGTCGGCTACACCTTC.

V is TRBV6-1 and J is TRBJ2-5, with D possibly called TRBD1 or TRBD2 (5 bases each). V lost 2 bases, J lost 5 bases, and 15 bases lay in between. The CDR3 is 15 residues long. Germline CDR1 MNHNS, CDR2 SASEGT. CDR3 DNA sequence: TGTGCCAGCAGTGAATGGGGGTCTTCCGGGGAGACCCAGTACTTC. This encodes CASSEWGSSGETQYF.

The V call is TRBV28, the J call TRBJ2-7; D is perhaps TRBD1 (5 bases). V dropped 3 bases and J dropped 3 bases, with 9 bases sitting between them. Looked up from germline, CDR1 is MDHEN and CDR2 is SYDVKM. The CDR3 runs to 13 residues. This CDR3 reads CASSLGRDYEQYF. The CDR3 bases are TGTGCCAGCAGTTTGGGCAGGGACTACGAGCAGTACTTC. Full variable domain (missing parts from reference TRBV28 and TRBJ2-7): DVKVTQSSRYLVKRTGEKVFLECVQDMDHENMFWYRQDPGLGLRLIYFSYDVKMKEKGDIPEGYSVSREKKERFSLILESASTNQTSMYLCASSLGRDYEQYFGPGTRLTVT.

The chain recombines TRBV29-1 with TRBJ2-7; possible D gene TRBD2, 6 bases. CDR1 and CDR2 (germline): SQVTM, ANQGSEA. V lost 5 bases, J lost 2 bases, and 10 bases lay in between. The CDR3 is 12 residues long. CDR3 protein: CSVLGGTYEQYF. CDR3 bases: TGCAGCGTTTTGGGGGGAACCTACGAGCAGTACTTC.

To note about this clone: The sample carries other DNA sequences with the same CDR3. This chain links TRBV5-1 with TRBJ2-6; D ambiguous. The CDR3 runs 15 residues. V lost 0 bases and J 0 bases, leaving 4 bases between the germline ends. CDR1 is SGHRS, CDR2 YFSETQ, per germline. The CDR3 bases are TGCGCCAGCAGCTTGGAAAGCTCTGGGGCCAACGTCCTGACTTTC. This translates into CASSLESSGANVLTF.

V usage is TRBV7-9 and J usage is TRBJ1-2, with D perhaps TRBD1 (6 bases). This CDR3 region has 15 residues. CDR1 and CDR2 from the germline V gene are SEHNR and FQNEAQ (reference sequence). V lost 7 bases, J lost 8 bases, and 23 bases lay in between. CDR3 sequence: CASTSPWDTIRGYTF. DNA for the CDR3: TGTGCCAGCACCTCTCCCTGGGACACAATTCGGGGCTACACCTTC.

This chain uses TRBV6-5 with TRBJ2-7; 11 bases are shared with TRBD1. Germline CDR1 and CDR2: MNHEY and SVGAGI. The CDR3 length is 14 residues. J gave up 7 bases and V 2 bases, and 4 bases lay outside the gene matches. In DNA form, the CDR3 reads TGTGCCAGCAGTTACGGGACAGGGGGACGAGAGCAGTACTTC. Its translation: CASSYGTGGREQYF.

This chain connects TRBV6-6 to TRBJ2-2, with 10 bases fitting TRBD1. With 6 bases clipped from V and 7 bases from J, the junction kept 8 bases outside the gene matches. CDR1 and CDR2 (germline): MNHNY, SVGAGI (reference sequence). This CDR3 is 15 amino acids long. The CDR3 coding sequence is TGTGCCAGCAGACCGGGACAGGGGTTGGGCGGGGAGCTGTTTTTT. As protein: CASRPGQGLGGELFF.

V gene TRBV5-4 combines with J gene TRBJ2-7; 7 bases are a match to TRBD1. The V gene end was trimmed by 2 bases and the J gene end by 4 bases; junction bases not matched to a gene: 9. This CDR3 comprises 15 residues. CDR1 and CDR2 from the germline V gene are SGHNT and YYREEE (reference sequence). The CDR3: CASSFSRQGVYEQYF. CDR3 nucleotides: TGTGCCAGCAGCTTTTCCCGGCAGGGGGTTTACGAGCAGTACTTC.

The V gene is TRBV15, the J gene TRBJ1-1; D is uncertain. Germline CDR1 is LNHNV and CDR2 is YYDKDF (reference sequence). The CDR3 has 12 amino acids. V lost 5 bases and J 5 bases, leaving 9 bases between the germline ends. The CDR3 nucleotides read TGTGCCACCAGCCCTATGGGGACTGAAGCTTTCTTT. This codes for CATSPMGTEAFF.

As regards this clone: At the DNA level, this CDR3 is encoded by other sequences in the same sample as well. DNA for the CDR3: TGTGCCAGCAGATACGGGACAGGCTACGAGCAGTACTTC. Its protein product is CASRYGTGYEQYF. The gene calls are TRBV27 and TRBJ2-7; 8 nucleotides line up with TRBD1. The CDR3 contains 13 residues. J gave up 3 bases and V 6 bases, and 4 bases lay outside the gene matches. CDR1 MNHEY and CDR2 SMNVEV come from the germline V gene (reference sequence).

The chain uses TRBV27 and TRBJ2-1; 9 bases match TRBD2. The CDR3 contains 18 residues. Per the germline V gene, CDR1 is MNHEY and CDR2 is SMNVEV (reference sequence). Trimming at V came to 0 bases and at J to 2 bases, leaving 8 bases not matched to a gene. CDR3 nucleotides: TGTGCCAGCAGTTTATCCATTAGCGGGAGAGTGGCCTACAATGAGCAGTTCTTC. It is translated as CASSLSISGRVAYNEQFF.

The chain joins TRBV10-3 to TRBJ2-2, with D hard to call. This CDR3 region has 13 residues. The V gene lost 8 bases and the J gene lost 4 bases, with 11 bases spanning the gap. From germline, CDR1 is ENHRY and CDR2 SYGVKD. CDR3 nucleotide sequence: TGTGCCATCCGTTACACAAGCACCGGGGAGCTGTTTTTT. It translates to CAIRYTSTGELFF.

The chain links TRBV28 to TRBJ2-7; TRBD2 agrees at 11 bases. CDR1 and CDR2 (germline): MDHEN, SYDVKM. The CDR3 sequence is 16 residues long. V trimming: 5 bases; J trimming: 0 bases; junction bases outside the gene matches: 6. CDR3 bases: TGTGCCAGCAGTCCAGGGACTAGCGGTCTCTCCTACGAGCAGTACTTC. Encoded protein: CASSPGTSGLSYEQYF.

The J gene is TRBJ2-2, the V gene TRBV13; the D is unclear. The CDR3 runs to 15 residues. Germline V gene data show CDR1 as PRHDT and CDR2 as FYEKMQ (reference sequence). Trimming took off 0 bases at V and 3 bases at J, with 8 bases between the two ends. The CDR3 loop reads CASSLGTHYTGELFF. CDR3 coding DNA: TGTGCCAGCAGCTTAGGGACACACTACACCGGGGAGCTGTTTTTT.

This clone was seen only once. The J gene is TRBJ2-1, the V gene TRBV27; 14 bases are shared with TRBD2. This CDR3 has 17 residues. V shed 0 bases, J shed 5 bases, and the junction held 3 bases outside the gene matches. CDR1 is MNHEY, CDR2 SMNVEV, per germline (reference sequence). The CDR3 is CASSLSGLAGDHNEQFF. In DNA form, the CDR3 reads TGTGCCAGCAGTTTATCGGGACTAGCGGGAGACCACAATGAGCAGTTCTTC.

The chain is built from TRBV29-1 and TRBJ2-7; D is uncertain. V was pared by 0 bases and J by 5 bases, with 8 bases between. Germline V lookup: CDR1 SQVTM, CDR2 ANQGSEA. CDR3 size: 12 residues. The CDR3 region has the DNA TGCAGCGTTGAAGACAACAGCGACGAGCAGTACTTC. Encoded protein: CSVEDNSDEQYF.

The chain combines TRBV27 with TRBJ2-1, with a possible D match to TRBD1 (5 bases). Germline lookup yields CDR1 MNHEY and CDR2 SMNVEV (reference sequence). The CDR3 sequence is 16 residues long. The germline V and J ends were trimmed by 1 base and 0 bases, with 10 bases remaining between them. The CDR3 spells CASSLFSGASYNEQFF. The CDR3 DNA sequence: TGTGCCAGCAGTTTATTTAGTGGGGCCTCCTACAATGAGCAGTTCTTC.

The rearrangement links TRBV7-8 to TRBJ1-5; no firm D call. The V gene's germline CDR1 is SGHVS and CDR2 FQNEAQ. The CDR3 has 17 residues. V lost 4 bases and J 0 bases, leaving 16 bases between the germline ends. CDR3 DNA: TGTGCCAGCAGCTCACAAACCACAGCTTATAGCAATCAGCCCCAGCATTTT. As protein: CASSSQTTAYSNQPQHF.

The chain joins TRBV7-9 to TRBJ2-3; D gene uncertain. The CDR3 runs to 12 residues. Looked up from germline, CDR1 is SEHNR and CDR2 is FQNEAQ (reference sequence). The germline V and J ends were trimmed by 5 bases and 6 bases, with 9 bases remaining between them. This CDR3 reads CASSPSVDTQYF. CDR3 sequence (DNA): TGTGCCAGCAGCCCCTCTGTCGATACGCAGTATTTT.

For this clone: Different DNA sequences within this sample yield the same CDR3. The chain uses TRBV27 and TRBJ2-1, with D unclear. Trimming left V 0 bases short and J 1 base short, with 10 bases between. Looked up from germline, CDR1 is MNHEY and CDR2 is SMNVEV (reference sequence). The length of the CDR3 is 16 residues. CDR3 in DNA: TGTGCCAGCAGTTTATCCAGCGCGAGTTCCTACAATGAGCAGTTCTTC. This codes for CASSLSSASSYNEQFF.

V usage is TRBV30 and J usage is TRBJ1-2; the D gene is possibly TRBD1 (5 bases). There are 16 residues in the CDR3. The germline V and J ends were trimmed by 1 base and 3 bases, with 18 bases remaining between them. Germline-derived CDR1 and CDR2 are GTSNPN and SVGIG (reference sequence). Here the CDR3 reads CAWSAPPRGQDYGYTF. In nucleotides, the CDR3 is TGTGCCTGGAGTGCCCCCCCCCGGGGCCAAGACTATGGCTACACCTTC.

The CDR3 bases are TGTGCCAGCAGTGGGACAGGGGAATCCTACGAGCAGTACTTC. Protein sequence: CASSGTGESYEQYF. The chain uses TRBV6-5 and TRBJ2-7; 10 nucleotides match TRBD1. CDR1 is MNHEY and CDR2 is SVGAGI in the germline V gene. The CDR3 is made up of 14 amino acids. V was clipped by 5 bases and J by 1 base; unmatched bases: 2.

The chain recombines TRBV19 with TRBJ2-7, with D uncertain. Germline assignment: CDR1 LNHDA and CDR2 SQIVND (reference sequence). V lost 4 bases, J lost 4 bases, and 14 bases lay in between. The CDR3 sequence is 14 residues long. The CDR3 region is CASSTRRGWYEQYF. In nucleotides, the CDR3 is TGTGCCAGTAGTACCCGCCGAGGTTGGTACGAGCAGTACTTC.

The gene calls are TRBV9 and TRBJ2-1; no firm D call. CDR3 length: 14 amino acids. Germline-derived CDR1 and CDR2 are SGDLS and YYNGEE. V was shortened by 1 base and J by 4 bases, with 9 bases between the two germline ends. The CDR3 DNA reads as TGTGCCAGCAGCGTAACAGCCATATACAATGAGCAGTTCTTC. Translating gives CASSVTAIYNEQFF.

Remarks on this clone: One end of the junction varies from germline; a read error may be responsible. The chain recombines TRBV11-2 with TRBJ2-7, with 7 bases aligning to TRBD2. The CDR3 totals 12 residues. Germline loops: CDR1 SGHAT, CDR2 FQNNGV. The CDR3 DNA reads TGTGCCAGCAGCCAGCCGATGCGGGAGAGGCACTTC. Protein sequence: CASSQPMRERHF.